These 30 T cell receptor beta chains share one sample of origin, sequenced in a study of post-analysis software for immune sequencing data. Study conclusions and caveats: Among roughly five TRBV segments more frequent in patients than controls were TRBV5-6, TRBV5-1 and TRBV20-1.

Every TCR beta cDNA library bore unique molecular identifiers. TCRdb analysed the PCR reads with MiXCR anew, one entry per CDR3 protein. The profile shows under 650,000 distinct CDR3 sequences, roughly 45% of them singletons. For these receptors, no antigen is known. The source material was blood. Receptors were obtained from a girl between 5 and 17 years old with multiple sclerosis.

This chain links TRBV6-5 with TRBJ2-5; the match to TRBD1 covers 8 bases. The V and J ends lost 6 bases and 5 bases, in that order; junction bases with no gene match: 11. The CDR3 length is 15 residues. Germline V gives CDR1 MNHEY, CDR2 SVGAGI. This CDR3 reads CASRRDRSKTETQYF. The CDR3 DNA sequence: TGTGCCAGCAGACGGGACAGGAGTAAGACGGAGACCCAGTACTTC.

Here the CDR3 reads CASSQEMSFPTGELFF. The CDR3 DNA follows: TGTGCCAGCAGCCAAGAGATGAGCTTTCCTACCGGGGAGCTGTTTTTT. The V and J genes are TRBV14 and TRBJ2-2, with D hard to call. Germline lookup yields CDR1 SGHDN and CDR2 FVKESK. V was clipped by 0 bases and J by 5 bases, with 13 bases between them. This CDR3 contains 16 residues.

The rearrangement joins TRBV6-2 or TRBV6-3 to TRBJ2-1; D gene unclear. Germline CDR1 and CDR2: MNHEY and SVGEGT. Trimming pared 6 bases from V and 14 bases from J, leaving 17 bases between. The CDR3 sequence is 12 residues long. The CDR3 loop reads CASSYPDEIEFF. CDR3 sequence (DNA): TGTGCCAGCAGCTATCCGGATGAGATAGAGTTCTTC.

V is TRBV20-1 and J is TRBJ1-2; TRBD1 matches 10 bases. Germline V lookup: CDR1 DFQATT, CDR2 SNEGSKA (reference sequence). V gave up 1 base and J gave up 9 bases; unmatched junction bases: 5. The CDR3 totals 13 residues. The CDR3 sequence is CSARVPGQGSYTF. CDR3 coding DNA: TGCAGTGCTAGAGTTCCGGGACAGGGGAGCTACACCTTC.

The DNA for the CDR3 is TGCAGTGCTAGATGGGCCACGGATTTAGGATCACCCCTCCACTTT. Its protein product is CSARWATDLGSPLHF. This chain joins TRBV20-1 and TRBJ1-6; the D is unclear. The CDR3 covers 15 residues. Germline CDR1 DFQATT, CDR2 SNEGSKA (reference sequence). V shed 2 bases and J shed 10 bases, with 18 bases lying between them.

Of note for this clonotype: The junction departs from the called germline gene at one end, perhaps through a read error. The rearrangement joins TRBV13 to TRBJ1-5, with a weak D call TRBD1 (5 bases). The germline V gene encodes CDR1 PRHDT and CDR2 FYEKMQ (reference sequence). This CDR3 region has 14 residues. The CDR3 region is CASSIGAGAVAQHF. The DNA of the CDR3 is TGTGCCAGCAGCATAGGGGCAGGTGCGGTAGCCCAGCATTTT.

This sequence joins TRBV13 and TRBJ2-1, with D possibly being TRBD1 or TRBD2 (6 bases each). Trimming removed 1 base at V and 0 bases at J, with 13 bases between. Germline V gene data show CDR1 as PRHDT and CDR2 as FYEKMQ (reference sequence). The CDR3 has 17 residues. Written as DNA, the CDR3 is TGTGCCAGCAGCTTAGTGCGAGGGGGGAACTCCTACAATGAGCAGTTCTTC. Amino acids: CASSLVRGGNSYNEQFF.

This clonotype was counted once. This sequence joins TRBV12-3 or TRBV12-4 and TRBJ1-2; 11 nucleotides line up with TRBD1. After removal of 5 bases from V and 0 bases from J, the junction contained 5 bases not matched to a gene. The CDR3 length is 16 residues. The CDR3 here is CASSRRDRGSNYGYTF. Here the CDR3 DNA reads TGTGCCAGCAGTCGTAGGGACAGGGGGTCTAACTATGGCTACACCTTC.

In this sample, this clonotype turned up a few times. The V and J genes are TRBV5-1 and TRBJ1-1; a weak D match, TRBD1 (6 bases). CDR3 length equals 18 residues. The V end was cut by 0 bases, the J end by 3 bases, with 21 bases between. Germline values: CDR1 SGHRS, CDR2 YFSETQ. The CDR3 here is CASSLVGGGTLGDTEAFF. CDR3 coding DNA: TGCGCCAGCAGCTTGGTCGGGGGGGGCACGTTAGGAGACACTGAAGCTTTCTTT.

The gene calls are TRBV12-3 or TRBV12-4 and TRBJ2-7; D gene ambiguous. Trimming cost V 6 bases and J 2 bases, with 14 bases left between them. The CDR3 consists of 14 residues. The CDR3 sequence: CASRLGTYPYEQYF. Written as DNA, the CDR3 is TGTGCCAGCAGGTTGGGAACCTATCCCTACGAGCAGTACTTC.

V is TRBV6-1 and J is TRBJ2-3; TRBD2 matches at 7 bases. Trimming at V came to 6 bases and at J to 2 bases, leaving 17 bases not matched to a gene. Germline V lookup: CDR1 MNHNS, CDR2 SASEGT. The CDR3 covers 18 residues. This CDR3 is CASRADGYSGAITDTQYF. The DNA for the CDR3 is TGTGCCAGCAGGGCCGACGGCTACAGCGGGGCGATCACAGATACGCAGTATTTT.

This sequence joins TRBV6-5 and TRBJ1-1, with no clear D. V gave up 5 bases and J gave up 5 bases, with 12 bases separating them. Per the germline V gene, CDR1 is MNHEY and CDR2 is SVGAGI. The CDR3 contains 13 residues. The CDR3 reads CASSRVRGTEAFF. The DNA for the CDR3 is TGTGCCAGCAGTCGGGTCCGGGGAACTGAAGCTTTCTTT.

On this clonotype itself: The germline gene is not matched at one end of the junction; a read error may be the cause. This rearrangement joins TRBV7-7 to TRBJ2-5, with D possibly called TRBD1 or TRBD2 (5 bases each). This CDR3 is built from 13 residues. Germline lookup yields CDR1 SSHAT and CDR2 FNYEAQ (reference sequence). The CDR3 bases are TGTGCTAGCAGCCGAGGGGTTCGGGAGACCCAGTACTTC. Its translation: CASSRGVRETQYF.

The CDR3 sequence: CASSYTGGAYEQYF. The CDR3 coding sequence is TGTGCCAGCAGCTATACAGGGGGGGCCTACGAGCAGTACTTC. The chain carries TRBV7-9 and TRBJ2-7, with D perhaps TRBD1 (8 bases). The V end lost 4 bases, the J end lost 2 bases, and 12 bases lay between the germline ends. Germline V gene sequence: CDR1 SEHNR, CDR2 FQNEAQ (reference sequence). The CDR3 contains 14 residues.

This clonotype has a handful of counts. The chain employs TRBV12-3 or TRBV12-4 and TRBJ1-2; a possible D gene is TRBD1 (5 bases). The CDR3 length is 14 residues. V gave up 4 bases and J gave up 8 bases, with 17 bases separating them. Here the CDR3 reads CASSSYRQNVGYTF. The DNA of the CDR3 is TGTGCCAGCAGTTCCTATCGACAGAACGTGGGCTACACCTTC.

The rearrangement links TRBV12-3 or TRBV12-4 to TRBJ1-2, with 7 bases fitting TRBD1. After removal of 1 base from V and 7 bases from J, the junction contained 6 bases not matched to a gene. The CDR3 loop spans 14 amino acids. The CDR3 DNA reads TGTGCCAGCAGTTTAGGATTCTCAGGGGGTGGCTACACCTTC. This gives the protein CASSLGFSGGGYTF.

The J gene is TRBJ1-5, the V gene TRBV29-1; D gene uncertain. V was pared by 4 bases and J by 1 base, with 11 bases between. CDR1 SQVTM and CDR2 ANQGSEA come from the germline V gene. This CDR3 spans 14 amino acids. CDR3 sequence reads: CSVVTDESNQPQHF. CDR3 coding DNA: TGCAGCGTTGTTACGGACGAAAGCAATCAGCCCCAGCATTTT.

The chain has TRBV29-1 and TRBJ1-1; maybe TRBD1 (5 bases). Germline V lookup: CDR1 SQVTM, CDR2 ANQGSEA. The CDR3 runs 14 residues. The V gene lost 4 bases and the J gene lost 1 base, with 13 bases spanning the gap. The DNA of the CDR3 is TGCAGCGTTGTAAGGGACGGCAAGAACACTGAAGCTTTCTTT. Residues: CSVVRDGKNTEAFF. Drawing the rest from reference TRBV29-1 and TRBJ1-1, the complete variable domain is SAVISQKPSRDICQRGTSLTIQCQVDSQVTMMFWYRQQPGQSLTLIATANQGSEATYESGFVIDKFPISRPNLTFSTLTVSNMSPEDSSIYLCSVVRDGKNTEAFFGQGTRLTVV.

The chain uses TRBV20-1 and TRBJ2-1, with 7 bases aligning to TRBD2. Germline CDR1 reads DFQATT; CDR2 reads SNEGSKA (reference sequence). The length of the CDR3 is 15 residues. V was pared by 4 bases and J by 0 bases, with 6 bases of the junction left unmatched. For the CDR3, the DNA is TGCAGTGCTATAGCGGGTCCACTCTCCTACAATGAGCAGTTCTTC. Translated, it gives CSAIAGPLSYNEQFF.

This clonotype was counted only a few times. The genes are TRBV20-1 and TRBJ1-2; tentative D call: TRBD1 (5 bases). The germline CDR1 and CDR2 sequences are DFQATT and SNEGSKA (reference sequence). Trimming shortened V by 0 bases and J by 7 bases, and 6 bases separated the two germline ends. The CDR3 length is 11 residues. The CDR3 spells CSARDRAGYTF. The CDR3, as DNA: TGCAGTGCTAGAGACAGGGCTGGCTACACCTTC.

Only a few counts were recorded for this clonotype. A read error may account for a junction end that differs from germline. V gene TRBV7-6 combines with J gene TRBJ2-5; TRBD2 matches at 7 bases. The CDR3 length is 19 residues. Germline V CDR1 and CDR2: SGHVS, FNYEAQ. The CDR3: CASSLGAGDGFSSQETQYF. CDR3 DNA: TGTGCCAGCAGTTTAGGGGCGGGGGATGGGTTTTCTAGCCAAGAGACCCAGTACTTC. The full variable domain, in which reference TRBV7-6 and TRBJ2-5 provide the parts outside the CDR3, is GAGVSQSPRYKVTKRGQDVALRCDPISGHVSLYWYRQALGQGPEFLTYFNYEAQQDKSGLPNDRFSAERPEGSISTLTIQRTEQRDSAMYRCASSLGAGDGFSSQETQYFGPGTRLLVL.

The chain is built from TRBV4-1 and TRBJ2-1, with 14 nucleotides matching TRBD2. Germline V gene sequence: CDR1 MGHRA, CDR2 YSYEKL. CDR3 size: 18 residues. V gave up 3 bases and J gave up 3 bases; unmatched junction bases: 7. CDR3 loop: CASSHPTSGGASYNEQFF. The CDR3 nucleotides read TGCGCCAGCAGCCACCCGACTAGCGGGGGGGCTAGCTACAATGAGCAGTTCTTC.

V gene TRBV29-1 combines with J gene TRBJ1-1; 7 bases map to TRBD1. The CDR3 loop spans 13 amino acids. Germline CDR1 and CDR2: SQVTM and ANQGSEA. V gave up 3 bases and J gave up 1 base; unmatched junction bases: 2. The CDR3 region is CSVEDRRNTEAFF. In DNA, the CDR3 is TGCAGCGTTGAGGACAGGAGGAACACTGAAGCTTTCTTT.

On this clonotype itself: Relative to the germline gene, one junction end is altered; a read error may explain this. The chain combines TRBV6-6 with TRBJ2-7; D may be TRBD2 (6 bases). The germline V gene encodes CDR1 MNHNY and CDR2 SVGAGI (reference sequence). CDR3 length equals 15 residues. This CDR3 is CASCYSEGSVNEQYF. The CDR3 DNA reads as TGTGCCAGCTGTTACTCGGAGGGGAGTGTTAACGAGCAGTACTTC.

In this sample, this clonotype turned up a few times. The chain uses TRBV10-3 and TRBJ2-3, with D possibly TRBD1 on 5 matching bases. Germline V CDR1 and CDR2: ENHRY, SYGVKD. Trimming shortened V by 4 bases and J by 5 bases, and 22 bases separated the two germline ends. The length of the CDR3 is 17 residues. CDR3 coding DNA: TGTGCCATCAGTGGCCCACAGTCAGGGCCCTTGGGAGATACGCAGTATTTT. It translates to CAISGPQSGPLGDTQYF.

Turning to this clonotype: The junction shows a germline mismatch at one end, possibly a read error. The gene calls are TRBV12-3 or TRBV12-4 and TRBJ1-1; D perhaps matches TRBD1 (5 bases). This CDR3 is 14 amino acids long. CDR3 in DNA: TGTACCAGCAGCCAACCCGGGACCCCCTCCGGGGCTTTCTTT. It codes for CTSSQPGTPSGAFF.

This chain joins TRBV20-1 and TRBJ2-2; 7 nucleotides match TRBD1. The better agreement between TRBJ1-4 and the DNA end casts doubt on the J call. The germline V gene has CDR1 DFQATT and CDR2 SNEGSKA (reference sequence). There are 14 residues in the CDR3. The CDR3 bases are TGCAGTGCTAGAGATCTAGGGGGCGGTGAAAAACTGTTTTTT. Its translation is CSARDLGGGEKLFF.

The chain uses TRBV20-1 and TRBJ1-2, with 9 bases fitting TRBD1. Per germline, CDR1 DFQATT and CDR2 SNEGSKA (reference sequence). The CDR3 is made up of 15 amino acids. Losses at the gene ends were 8 bases for V and 2 bases for J; bases not matched to a gene: 12. The CDR3 DNA follows: TGCAGTTCAAACCTCCCGGGACAGGGAAACTATGGCTACACCTTC. It specifies CSSNLPGQGNYGYTF.

The rearrangement links TRBV9 to TRBJ2-3; 9 bases agree with TRBD2. V dropped 0 bases and J dropped 4; count of bases not matched to a gene: 3. Germline assignment: CDR1 SGDLS and CDR2 YYNGEE. This CDR3 is built from 15 residues. This chain's CDR3 is CASSVARGGADTQYF. The CDR3 DNA reads TGTGCCAGCAGCGTAGCGCGGGGGGGTGCAGATACGCAGTATTTT.

A few counts support this clonotype. The chain is built from TRBV5-1 and TRBJ2-1, with TRBD2 identical over 10 bases. Germline trimming cut 4 bases from V and 3 bases from J; bases unmatched to any gene: 7. This CDR3 spans 16 amino acids. Per germline, CDR1 SGHRS and CDR2 YFSETQ. CDR3 DNA: TGCGCCAGCAGCCGATGGACTAGCGGAAACTACAATGAGCAGTTCTTC. This gives the protein CASSRWTSGNYNEQFF.